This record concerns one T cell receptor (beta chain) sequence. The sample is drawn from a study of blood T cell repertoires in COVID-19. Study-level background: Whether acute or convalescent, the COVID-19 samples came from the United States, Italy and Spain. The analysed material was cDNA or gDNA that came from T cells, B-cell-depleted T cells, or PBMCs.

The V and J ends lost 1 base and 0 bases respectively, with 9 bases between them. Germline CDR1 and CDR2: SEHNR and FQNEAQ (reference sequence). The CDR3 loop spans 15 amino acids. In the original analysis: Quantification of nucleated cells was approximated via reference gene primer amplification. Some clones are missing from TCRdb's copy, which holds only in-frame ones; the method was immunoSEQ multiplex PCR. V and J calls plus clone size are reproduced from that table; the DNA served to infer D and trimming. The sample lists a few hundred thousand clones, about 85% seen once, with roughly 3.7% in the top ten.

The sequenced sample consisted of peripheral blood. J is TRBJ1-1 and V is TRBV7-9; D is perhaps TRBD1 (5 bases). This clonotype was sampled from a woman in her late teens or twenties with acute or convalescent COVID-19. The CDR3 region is CASSLGWGMNTEAFF. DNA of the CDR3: TGTGCCAGCAGCTTAGGATGGGGCATGAACACTGAAGCTTTCTTT. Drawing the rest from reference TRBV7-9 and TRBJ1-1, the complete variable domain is DTGVSQNPRHKITKRGQNVTFRCDPISEHNRLYWYRQTLGQGPEFLTYFQNEAQLEKSRLLSDRFSAERPKGSFSTLEIQRTEQGDSAMYLCASSLGWGMNTEAFFGQGTRLTVV.